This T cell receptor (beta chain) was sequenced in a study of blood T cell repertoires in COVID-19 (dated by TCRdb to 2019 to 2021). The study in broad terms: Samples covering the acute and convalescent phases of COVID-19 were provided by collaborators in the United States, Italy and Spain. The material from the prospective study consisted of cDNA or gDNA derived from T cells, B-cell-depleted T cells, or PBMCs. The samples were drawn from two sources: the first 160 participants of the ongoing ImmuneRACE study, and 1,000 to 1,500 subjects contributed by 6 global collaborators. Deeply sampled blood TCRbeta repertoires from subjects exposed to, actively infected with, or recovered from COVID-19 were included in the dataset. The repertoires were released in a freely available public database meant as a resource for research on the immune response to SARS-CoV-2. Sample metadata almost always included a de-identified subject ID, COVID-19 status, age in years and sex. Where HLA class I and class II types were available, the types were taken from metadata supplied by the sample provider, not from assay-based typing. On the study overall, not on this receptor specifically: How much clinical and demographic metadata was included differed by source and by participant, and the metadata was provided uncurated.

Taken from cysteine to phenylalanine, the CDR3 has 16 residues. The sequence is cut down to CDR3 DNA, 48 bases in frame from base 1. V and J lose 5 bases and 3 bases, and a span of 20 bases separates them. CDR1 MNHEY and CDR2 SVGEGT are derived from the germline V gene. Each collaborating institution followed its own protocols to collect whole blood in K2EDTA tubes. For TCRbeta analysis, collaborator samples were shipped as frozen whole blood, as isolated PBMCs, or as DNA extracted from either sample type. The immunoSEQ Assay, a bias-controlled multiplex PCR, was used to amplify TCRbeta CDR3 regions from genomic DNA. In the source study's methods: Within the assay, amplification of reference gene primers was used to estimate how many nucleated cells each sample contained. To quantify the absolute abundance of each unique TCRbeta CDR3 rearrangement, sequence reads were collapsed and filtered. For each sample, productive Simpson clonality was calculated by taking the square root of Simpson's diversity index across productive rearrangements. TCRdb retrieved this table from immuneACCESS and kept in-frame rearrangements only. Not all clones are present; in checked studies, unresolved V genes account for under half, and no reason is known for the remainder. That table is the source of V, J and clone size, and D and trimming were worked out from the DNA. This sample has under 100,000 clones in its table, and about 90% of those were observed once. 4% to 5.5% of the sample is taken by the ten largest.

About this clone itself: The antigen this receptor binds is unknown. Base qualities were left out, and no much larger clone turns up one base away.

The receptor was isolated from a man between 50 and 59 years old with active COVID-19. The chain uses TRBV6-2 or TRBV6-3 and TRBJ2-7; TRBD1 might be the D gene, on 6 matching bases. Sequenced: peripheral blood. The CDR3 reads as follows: CASSPTPASRGYEQYF. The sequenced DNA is TGTGCCAGCAGTCCCACCCCGGCGAGCAGGGGCTACGAGCAGTACTTC.